This record concerns one T cell receptor beta chain sequence. In the study's own analysis: Amplified reference gene primers provided the basis for estimating nucleated cell counts. Repertoires were generated with immunoSEQ multiplex PCR, while TCRdb's copy carries only in-frame clones and drops some. V and J calls and clone size are copied from that table; D and trimming were computed from the DNA. This sample has approximately 73,000 clones; 81% occur once, and the top ten carry roughly 0.83%. This entry belongs to a study of blood T cell repertoires in COVID-19. The wider study: The study drew acute and convalescent COVID-19 samples from the United States, Italy and Spain. The cDNA or gDNA used as material had been derived from T cells, B-cell-depleted T cells, or PBMCs.

V shed 4 bases, J shed 4 bases, and the junction held 12 bases outside the gene matches. Germline CDR1 is LGHDT and CDR2 is YNNKEL (reference sequence). The CDR3 consists of 18 residues. Material: peripheral blood. The clonotype was recovered from a woman in her seventies with acute or convalescent COVID-19. The rearrangement joins TRBV3-1 (or the pseudogene TRBV3-2) to TRBJ2-4; 11 bases are shared with TRBD2. The CDR3 here is CASSPFSGTSGKKNIQYF. The CDR3 nucleotides are TGTGCCAGCAGCCCTTTCTCCGGGACTAGCGGCAAAAAAAACATTCAGTACTTC.